Following are 17 T cell receptor beta chains from one sample sequenced in a study of technical replicates of blood from a few donors. TCRdb's copy holds only in-frame clones and misses some; the assay was immunoSEQ multiplex PCR. The table has about 93,000 clones, 95% seen once. Sequencing used T cells isolated from PBMCs. The receptors come from a human donor in good health.

The V call is TRBV4-1, the J call TRBJ2-1, with a possible D match to TRBD1 (7 bases). The V gene lost 2 bases and the J gene lost 0 bases, with 20 bases spanning the gap. CDR3 size: 19 residues. Germline CDR1 and CDR2: MGHRA and YSYEKL. The CDR3 sequence: CASSQKEGALTSSYNEQFF. CDR3 sequence (DNA): TGCGCCAGCAGCCAAAAGGAGGGGGCTCTTACTAGCTCCTACAATGAGCAGTTCTTC.

The chain employs TRBV5-1 and TRBJ1-1; D gene uncertain. CDR1 is SGHRS, CDR2 YFSETQ, per germline. The V gene lost 0 bases and the J gene lost 5 bases, with 11 bases spanning the gap. The CDR3 has 14 amino acids. This CDR3 is CASSLVPARTEAFF. CDR3 coding DNA: TGCGCCAGCAGCTTGGTTCCTGCCCGGACTGAAGCTTTCTTT. The full variable domain, in which reference TRBV5-1 and TRBJ1-1 provide the parts outside the CDR3, is KAGVTQTPRYLIKTRGQQVTLSCSPISGHRSVSWYQQTPGQGLQFLFEYFSETQRNKGNFPGRFSGRQFSNSRSEMNVSTLELGDSALYLCASSLVPARTEAFFGQGTRLTVV.

The chain has TRBV7-6 and TRBJ2-2, with a weak D call TRBD2 (5 bases). Germline-derived CDR1 and CDR2 are SGHVS and FNYEAQ. Trimming took off 2 bases at V and 5 bases at J, with 12 bases between the two ends. The CDR3 extends over 15 amino acids. CDR3 amino acids: CASSLPGIGTGELFF. In DNA, the CDR3 is TGTGCCAGCAGCTTACCCGGGATAGGGACCGGGGAGCTGTTTTTT. Variable domain in full (rest from reference TRBV7-6 and TRBJ2-2): GAGVSQSPRYKVTKRGQDVALRCDPISGHVSLYWYRQALGQGPEFLTYFNYEAQQDKSGLPNDRFSAERPEGSISTLTIQRTEQRDSAMYRCASSLPGIGTGELFFGEGSRLTVL.

The CDR3, as DNA: TGTGCCAGCAGTTTGAGGGGGGGGGCTATTAACTATGGCTACACCTTC. Translated: CASSLRGGAINYGYTF. The chain combines TRBV2 with TRBJ1-2; maybe TRBD1 (6 bases). CDR1 and CDR2 from the germline V gene are SNHLY and FYNNEI. The CDR3 has 16 amino acids. V was trimmed by 5 bases and J by 1 base, leaving 17 bases between them.

The chain couples TRBV27 to TRBJ2-4; 8 bases line up with TRBD1. The CDR3 consists of 17 residues. Trimming cost V 6 bases and J 1 base; bases outside gene matches: 11. Germline V gene lookup returns CDR1 MNHEY and CDR2 SMNVEV (reference sequence). The CDR3 DNA follows: TGTGCCAGCAGACCATCCCAGGGGGCGCTGGCCAAAAACATTCAGTACTTC. Translating gives CASRPSQGALAKNIQYF.

The chain joins TRBV9 to TRBJ1-5; D is possibly TRBD1 (6 bases). The ends were cut back, 0 bases at V and 5 bases at J, with 12 bases in the middle. The CDR3 consists of 15 residues. Per the germline V gene, CDR1 is SGDLS and CDR2 is YYNGEE. The CDR3 here is CASSVGSGEDQPQHF. CDR3 in DNA: TGTGCCAGCAGCGTAGGGTCAGGGGAAGATCAGCCCCAGCATTTT.

This chain joins TRBV29-1 and TRBJ1-1; D possibly corresponds to TRBD1 (5 bases). Trimming took 7 bases from V and 6 from J, leaving 15 bases between them. Germline V gene sequence: CDR1 SQVTM, CDR2 ANQGSEA. The CDR3 spans 12 residues. In DNA form, the CDR3 reads TGCAGCGCCTCGCCGGGACTCCCTGAAGCTTTCTTT. Its translation is CSASPGLPEAFF.

This sequence joins TRBV30 and TRBJ1-5; TRBD1 matches at 10 bases. Germline assignment: CDR1 GTSNPN and CDR2 SVGIG (reference sequence). V shed 3 bases and J 2 bases; nucleotides not matched to a gene: 7. This CDR3 is 16 amino acids long. CDR3 bases: TGTGCCTGGAGCCCGGACAGGGGGAATGGCAATCAGCCCCAGCATTTT. It yields the protein CAWSPDRGNGNQPQHF.

The rearrangement links TRBV7-6 to TRBJ2-1; 7 nucleotides align to TRBD1. J was trimmed by 7 bases and V by 5 bases; bases with no gene match: 8. Per the germline V gene, CDR1 is SGHVS and CDR2 is FNYEAQ. This CDR3 spans 14 amino acids. The CDR3 region has the DNA TGTGCCAGCAGCGTGACAGGGTCTACGAATGAGCAGTTCTTC. This sequence encodes CASSVTGSTNEQFF.

This chain uses TRBV6-6 with TRBJ2-2, with 7 positions matching TRBD2. This CDR3 is 15 amino acids long. V dropped 10 bases and J dropped 4; count of bases not matched to a gene: 12. CDR1 and CDR2 from the germline V gene are MNHNY and SVGAGI (reference sequence). The DNA of the CDR3 is TGTGCCACCAGGGAGACGGGCGGGAGCACCGGGGAGCTGTTTTTT. Translation: CATRETGGSTGELFF.

V is TRBV2 and J is TRBJ2-1; 7 bases are a match to TRBD2. Germline V gene lookup returns CDR1 SNHLY and CDR2 FYNNEI. V shed 2 bases, J shed 15 bases, and the junction held 16 bases outside the gene matches. CDR3 length: 15 residues. As DNA, the CDR3 is TGTGCCAGCAGTGAATTTACCTCGGGGCGGGAGCAGCTGTTCTTC. Amino acids: CASSEFTSGREQLFF.

The genes are TRBV5-1 and TRBJ2-2; D may be TRBD1 (5 bases). Germline V gene sequence: CDR1 SGHRS, CDR2 YFSETQ. V was pared by 5 bases and J by 6 bases, with 11 bases between. This CDR3 is 13 amino acids long. The CDR3 protein is CASSRGLAGELFF. The CDR3 nucleotides read TGCGCCAGCAGTAGGGGTTTGGCCGGGGAGCTGTTTTTT. The full variable domain, completed using reference TRBV5-1 and TRBJ2-2, is KAGVTQTPRYLIKTRGQQVTLSCSPISGHRSVSWYQQTPGQGLQFLFEYFSETQRNKGNFPGRFSGRQFSNSRSEMNVSTLELGDSALYLCASSRGLAGELFFGEGSRLTVL.

This rearrangement joins TRBV19 to TRBJ2-3, with a weak D call TRBD2 (5 bases). Germline assignment: CDR1 LNHDA and CDR2 SQIVND (reference sequence). The CDR3 has 15 residues. V was shortened by 3 bases and J by 1 base, with 11 bases between the two germline ends. This chain's CDR3 is CASSIEGYGTDTQYF. The DNA of the CDR3 is TGTGCCAGTAGTATCGAGGGTTATGGCACAGATACGCAGTATTTT.

This rearrangement joins TRBV19 to TRBJ2-1; D is uncertain. Per the germline V gene, CDR1 is LNHDA and CDR2 is SQIVND (reference sequence). The V end lost 4 bases, the J end lost 7 bases, and 14 bases lay between the germline ends. The CDR3 covers 14 residues. The CDR3 DNA sequence: TGTGCCAGTAGTAATGTACCCCCGGGTAATGAGCAGTTCTTC. Protein product: CASSNVPPGNEQFF.

This chain uses TRBV5-1 with TRBJ2-5; D is unclear. V lost 1 base, J lost 3 bases, and 10 bases lay in between. Germline V gene lookup returns CDR1 SGHRS and CDR2 YFSETQ. This CDR3 is 14 amino acids long. In DNA form, the CDR3 reads TGCGCCAGCAGCTTGTGGGCAGGCGAAGAGACCCAGTACTTC. Amino acids: CASSLWAGEETQYF.

The chain uses TRBV5-1 and TRBJ2-2; 9 bases agree with TRBD1. V shed 3 bases and J 4 bases; nucleotides not matched to a gene: 4. Germline CDR1 SGHRS, CDR2 YFSETQ. The CDR3 loop spans 15 amino acids. The CDR3 nucleotides are TGCGCCAGCAGCTGGGGGGACAGGGCCACCGGGGAGCTGTTTTTT. Amino acid sequence: CASSWGDRATGELFF.

The V and J genes are TRBV29-1 and TRBJ1-4; tentative D call: TRBD1 (5 bases). Germline V gene sequence: CDR1 SQVTM, CDR2 ANQGSEA. The CDR3 is 11 amino acids. Trimming took off 6 bases at V and 9 bases at J, with 11 bases between the two ends. The CDR3 is CSVKMGQKLFF. As DNA, the CDR3 is TGCAGCGTAAAGATGGGGCAAAAACTGTTTTTT.